Listed below are T cell receptor beta chains from one sample, sequenced in a study of cytomegalovirus exposure and HLA in healthy donors. TCRdb keeps only in-frame clones here, not all; method: immunoSEQ multiplex PCR. The ten top clones account for roughly 6.6%, within a sample of roughly 120,000 clones. The specimen sequenced was PBMCs. The receptors were sampled from a man aged 40-49 years in good health and CMV-seropositive. The CDR3 runs from the conserved cysteine through the conserved F or W. Each record gives: V gene, D gene, J gene, CDR3 DNA, CDR3 protein. A D gene is named only where the DNA matches it firmly.

V: TRBV20-1; D: TRBD1; J: TRBJ1-2; DNA: TGCAGCGACAGGGGGGGTGGCTACACCTTC; CDR3: CSDRGGGYTF
V: TRBV27; D: TRBD1; J: TRBJ2-7; DNA: TGTGCCAGCAGAACAGACAGGGCCTACGAGCAGTACTTC; CDR3: CASRTDRAYEQYF
V: TRBV7-3; D: TRBD1; J: TRBJ2-1; DNA: TGTGCCAGCAGCCCGACGGGACAGGAATCTCGAGGGCAGTTCTTC; CDR3: CASSPTGQESRGQFF
V: TRBV9; D: NA; J: TRBJ1-5; DNA: TGTGCCAGCAGCGTAGGGCAGGGTACCCAGCCCCAGCATTTT; CDR3: CASSVGQGTQPQHF
V: TRBV28; D: NA; J: TRBJ2-5; DNA: TGTGCCAGCAGTTTTCCGGAGGTAAAAGAGACCCAGTACTTC; CDR3: CASSFPEVKETQYF
V: TRBV11-3; D: TRBD1; J: TRBJ1-1; DNA: TGTGCCAGCAGCGACAGGGTCGGGACTGAAGCTTTCTTT; CDR3: CASSDRVGTEAFF
V: TRBV6-1; D: NA; J: TRBJ1-2; DNA: TGTGCCAGCAGTGAATTTCGGGAGGGTGTCTATGGCTACACCTTC; CDR3: CASSEFREGVYGYTF
V: TRBV28; D: TRBD1; J: TRBJ1-3; DNA: TGTGCCAGCAGCCCAACTCGGGACAGCTTTGGAAACACCATATATTTT; CDR3: CASSPTRDSFGNTIYF
V: TRBV5-1; D: TRBD1; J: TRBJ2-3; DNA: TGCGCCAGCAGCCGACAGGGGGCGAGCACAGATACGCAGTATTTT; CDR3: CASSRQGASTDTQYF
V: TRBV28; D: NA; J: TRBJ1-2; DNA: TGCGCCAGCAGTCCGGGGGCTAACTATGGCTACACCTTC; CDR3: CASSPGANYGYTF
V: TRBV6-6; D: TRBD1; J: TRBJ1-2; DNA: TGTGCCAGCAGTTACGAGACAGGGAGAGGCTACACCTTC; CDR3: CASSYETGRGYTF
V: TRBV4-1; D: TRBD1; J: TRBJ2-4; DNA: TGCGCCAGCAGCCAAGGGGACAGGGTCGGCAAAAACATTCAGTACTTC; CDR3: CASSQGDRVGKNIQYF
V: TRBV9; D: NA; J: TRBJ1-1; DNA: TGTGCCAGCAGCGTAGGTGCAGCAGGACTGTTTGACACTGAAGCTTTCTTT; CDR3: CASSVGAAGLFDTEAFF
V: TRBV7-8; D: NA; J: TRBJ1-2; DNA: TGTGCCAGCAGCTTAGTACGGGGGAACTATGGCTACACCTTC; CDR3: CASSLVRGNYGYTF
V: TRBV5-4; D: TRBD2; J: TRBJ2-3; DNA: TGTGCCAGCAGCCGGGGACTAGTAGCTTCAGATACGCAGTATTTT; CDR3: CASSRGLVASDTQYF
V: TRBV28; D: TRBD1; J: TRBJ2-2; DNA: TGTGCCACTAAACCGGGACAGTACACCGGGGAGCTGTTTTTT; CDR3: CATKPGQYTGELFF
V: TRBV19; D: NA; J: TRBJ2-5; DNA: TGTGCCAGTAGCCCAGGTGGGGCGCGGGAGACCCAGTACTTC; CDR3: CASSPGGARETQYF
V: TRBV4-3; D: NA; J: TRBJ1-1; DNA: TGCGCCAGCAGCCAAGCGGCGAGGACTGAAGCTTTCTTT; CDR3: CASSQAARTEAFF
V: TRBV6-1; D: NA; J: TRBJ2-3; DNA: TGTGCCAGCAGTTTCGGGAGTGATACGCAGTATTTT; CDR3: CASSFGSDTQYF
V: TRBV2; D: TRBD1; J: TRBJ2-7; DNA: TGTGCCAGCACTCCGGGACAGGGCCCCTACGAGCAGTACTTC; CDR3: CASTPGQGPYEQYF
V: TRBV7-3; D: TRBD2; J: TRBJ2-3; DNA: TGTGCCAGCCGGACTAGCGGAACAGATACGCAGTATTTT; CDR3: CASRTSGTDTQYF
V: TRBV30; D: TRBD2; J: TRBJ2-5; DNA: TGTGCCTGGAGTGTACTAGCGGGAGGGCGGGAGACCCAGTACTTC; CDR3: CAWSVLAGGRETQYF
V: TRBV18; D: TRBD2; J: TRBJ2-5; DNA: TGTGCCAGCTCCGTTAGCGGGAGGTGGGAGACCCAGTACTTC; CDR3: CASSVSGRWETQYF
V: TRBV10-3; D: NA; J: TRBJ2-2; DNA: TGTGCCATCAGTGTAACAGCTAACACCGGGGAGCTGTTTTTT; CDR3: CAISVTANTGELFF
V: TRBV30; D: NA; J: TRBJ1-4; DNA: TGTGCCTGGAGTCCCTCCCTGGAAAAACTGTTTTTT; CDR3: CAWSPSLEKLFF
V: TRBV11-2; D: TRBD2; J: TRBJ2-1; DNA: TGTGCCAGCAGCTTGACTAGCGTTAACAATGAGCAGTTCTTC; CDR3: CASSLTSVNNEQFF
V: TRBV5-6; D: TRBD1; J: TRBJ1-2; DNA: TGTGCCAGCAGCTTGGGACAGGGGTTGGGTGGCTACACCTTC; CDR3: CASSLGQGLGGYTF